This entry lists 32 T cell receptor beta chains sequenced from one sample in a study of T cells expressing NK-cell markers. TCRdb reprocessed the 5' RACE reads, keeping one entry per CDR3 protein, no DNA. Here the sample table reports more than 250,000 distinct CDR3 sequences. Sequencing was done on a sample of blood T cells: a sorted CD56 or NKG2C T cell subset, CD4+ or CD8+ T cells, or bulk PBMC T cells (not recorded which). These receptors were taken from a man aged 18 to 30 in good health.

The chain links TRBV20-1 to TRBJ2-5; TCRdb's D gene call, TRBD2, goes unchecked for lack of DNA. The CDR3 spans 14 residues. The germline V gene encodes CDR1 DFQATT and CDR2 SNEGSKA (reference sequence). The CDR3 sequence is CSARVASGSETQYF.

The chain joins TRBV6-2 or TRBV6-3 to TRBJ2-3; the D call from TCRdb, TRBD2, cannot be confirmed without DNA. Per the germline V gene, CDR1 is MNHEY and CDR2 is SVGEGT. This CDR3 comprises 13 residues. The CDR3 reads CASRLAVIDTQYF.

The chain employs TRBV6-5 and TRBJ2-7; TCRdb lists TRBD1, though no DNA is available to test this call. This CDR3 has 15 amino acids. In germline, CDR1 is MNHEY, CDR2 SVGAGI. The CDR3 region is CASSYGGSNSYEQYF.

This chain links TRBV5-5 with TRBJ1-6; lacking DNA, the TRBD1 call made by TCRdb goes unchecked. The CDR3 has 16 residues. Germline assignment: CDR1 SGHKS and CDR2 YYEKEE (reference sequence). The chain's CDR3 is CASSLTPGTESSPLHF. Full variable domain (remainder filled in from reference TRBV5-5 and TRBJ1-6): DAGVTQSPTHLIKTRGQQVTLRCSPISGHKSVSWYQQVLGQGPQFIFQYYEKEERGRGNFPDRFSARQFPNYSSELNVNALLLGDSALYLCASSLTPGTESSPLHFGNGTRLTVT.

V and J are TRBV9 and TRBJ2-2; TCRdb's D call, TRBD2, is unchecked because there is no DNA. The CDR3 spans 18 residues. Germline V gene data show CDR1 as SGDLS and CDR2 as YYNGEE. CDR3 sequence reads: CASSVGPPTSGKGGELFF.

The rearrangement links TRBV12-3 or TRBV12-4 to TRBJ2-7; TCRdb reports TRBD1, a call that lacks DNA to check it against. The CDR3 has 16 amino acids. The CDR3: CASSTNWDRGFNEQYF.

V usage is TRBV27 and J usage is TRBJ2-7; TCRdb returns TRBD1, unconfirmable since there is no DNA. CDR1 and CDR2 from the germline V gene are MNHEY and SMNVEV (reference sequence). The CDR3 sequence is 18 residues long. The CDR3 reads CASSSPILMRQGRYEQYF.

The chain carries TRBV9 and TRBJ2-5; TCRdb's D gene call, TRBD1, goes unchecked for lack of DNA. Looked up from germline, CDR1 is SGDLS and CDR2 is YYNGEE. This CDR3 is built from 16 residues. CDR3: CASSVGTGEGGETQYF.

The J gene is TRBJ1-3, the V gene TRBV29-1; with no DNA, the TCRdb D assignment of TRBD1 cannot be verified. Germline V gene data show CDR1 as SQVTM and CDR2 as ANQGSEA. The CDR3 sequence is 13 residues long. This CDR3 is CSGKDRAGNTIYF.

V gene TRBV18 combines with J gene TRBJ2-1; checking the TCRdb D call of TRBD2 is not possible without DNA. In germline, CDR1 is KGHSH, CDR2 LQKENI. The CDR3 totals 19 residues. CDR3: CASSSSAGLAGSSYNEQFF.

The chain uses TRBV5-1 and TRBJ2-7; absent DNA, TCRdb's TRBD1 call cannot be checked. The CDR3 is made up of 17 amino acids. Germline lookup yields CDR1 SGHRS and CDR2 YFSETQ. This CDR3 is CASSSSRDIATAYEQYF.

This chain joins TRBV3-1 and TRBJ2-4; TCRdb returns TRBD2, unconfirmable since there is no DNA. Germline V gene lookup returns CDR1 LGHDT and CDR2 YNNKEL (reference sequence). CDR3 length: 14 residues. CDR3 sequence: CASSPRTSGNIQYF.

This chain connects TRBV10-3 to TRBJ2-3. The germline CDR1 and CDR2 sequences are ENHRY and SYGVKD. The length of the CDR3 is 13 residues. CDR3 amino acids: CAISLSSTDTQYF.

The chain uses TRBV20-1 and TRBJ2-6. CDR1 and CDR2 from the germline V gene are DFQATT and SNEGSKA (reference sequence). The length of the CDR3 is 14 residues. The CDR3: CSAEGSSGANVLTF.

This chain joins TRBV6-2 or TRBV6-3 and TRBJ2-1; without DNA, the TCRdb call of TRBD1 cannot be checked. The CDR3 consists of 15 residues. The germline gives CDR1 MNHEY, CDR2 SVGEGT. The CDR3 loop reads CASSYLQGSYNEQFF.

CDR3 protein: CASRLNQPQHF. This chain connects TRBV2 to TRBJ1-5. CDR3 size: 11 residues. Germline lookup yields CDR1 SNHLY and CDR2 FYNNEI.

The chain recombines TRBV12-3 or TRBV12-4 with TRBJ1-5; TCRdb lists TRBD1, though no DNA is available to test this call. The CDR3 has 13 amino acids. CDR3 amino acids: CASRTGEGQPQHF.

The chain carries TRBV20-1 and TRBJ1-1. The CDR3 extends over 14 amino acids. Germline V gives CDR1 DFQATT, CDR2 SNEGSKA (reference sequence). The CDR3 loop is CSAASVLPNTEAFF.

The chain is built from TRBV29-1 and TRBJ2-1; TCRdb's D gene call, TRBD1, goes unchecked for lack of DNA. The germline CDR1 and CDR2 sequences are SQVTM and ANQGSEA. This CDR3 comprises 14 residues. This chain's CDR3 is CSVEDRGKLNEQFF.

The chain links TRBV7-2 to TRBJ2-2; TCRdb lists TRBD1, though no DNA is available to test this call. The CDR3 consists of 14 residues. Per the germline V gene, CDR1 is SGHTA and CDR2 is FQGNSA. The CDR3 is CASSLDPLSGELFF.

V and J are TRBV5-1 and TRBJ2-5; checking the TCRdb D call of TRBD1 is not possible without DNA. Germline V CDR1 and CDR2: SGHRS, YFSETQ. This CDR3 region has 15 residues. The chain's CDR3 is CASSFGQTLQETQYF. The variable domain in full, completed from reference TRBV5-1 and TRBJ2-5, reads KAGVTQTPRYLIKTRGQQVTLSCSPISGHRSVSWYQQTPGQGLQFLFEYFSETQRNKGNFPGRFSGRQFSNSRSEMNVSTLELGDSALYLCASSFGQTLQETQYFGPGTRLLVL.

The chain joins TRBV12-3 or TRBV12-4 to TRBJ2-2; TCRdb reports TRBD2, a call that lacks DNA to check it against. The CDR3 sequence is 17 residues long. The CDR3: CASRPPLAGGINGELFF.

The chain employs TRBV20-1 and TRBJ2-7; TCRdb's D gene call, TRBD1, goes unchecked for lack of DNA. Germline CDR1 and CDR2: DFQATT and SNEGSKA (reference sequence). This CDR3 region has 13 residues. CDR3 loop: CSAKQGTFYEQYF.

The rearrangement uses TRBV5-4 and TRBJ2-5; TCRdb returns TRBD1, unconfirmable since there is no DNA. Germline CDR1 and CDR2: SGHNT and YYREEE (reference sequence). The CDR3 is made up of 15 amino acids. The CDR3 region is CASSLRSGVGETQYF.

The gene calls are TRBV4-1 and TRBJ2-1; TCRdb's D call of TRBD1 is untestable without DNA. Germline-derived CDR1 and CDR2 are MGHRA and YSYEKL. CDR3 length: 14 residues. The CDR3 spells CASSPWDTNNEQFF.

The chain has TRBV7-8 and TRBJ2-7; the TCRdb call, TRBD1, lacks DNA for checking. This CDR3 spans 17 amino acids. The V gene's germline CDR1 is SGHVS and CDR2 FQNEAQ. CDR3: CASSWQGGADLIAEQYF.

The rearrangement links TRBV12-3 or TRBV12-4 to TRBJ1-6; TCRdb calls TRBD1, which cannot be checked without DNA. The CDR3 spans 14 residues. This chain's CDR3 is CASRGQGDGSPLHF.

The genes are TRBV3-1 and TRBJ2-1. Germline V gene sequence: CDR1 LGHDT, CDR2 YNNKEL (reference sequence). CDR3 length: 12 amino acids. This CDR3 is CASSQEEDEQFF.

V and J are TRBV20-1 and TRBJ1-4; TCRdb returns TRBD1, unconfirmable since there is no DNA. Per germline, CDR1 DFQATT and CDR2 SNEGSKA (reference sequence). CDR3 length: 13 amino acids. CDR3 protein: CSVRDRGNLELFF.

The chain has TRBV19 and TRBJ2-7; absent DNA, TCRdb's TRBD2 call cannot be checked. CDR1 is LNHDA and CDR2 is SQIVND in the germline V gene (reference sequence). The CDR3 runs to 14 residues. CDR3 loop: CASSIGLAGDEQYF.

The chain joins TRBV12-3 or TRBV12-4 to TRBJ1-2; TCRdb designates TRBD1, a call that cannot be tested without DNA. CDR3 length equals 15 residues. Here the CDR3 reads CASSPRQGIRYGYTF.

The chain combines TRBV12-3 or TRBV12-4 with TRBJ2-7. This CDR3 region has 14 residues. This CDR3 is CASSFPGRPYEQYF.